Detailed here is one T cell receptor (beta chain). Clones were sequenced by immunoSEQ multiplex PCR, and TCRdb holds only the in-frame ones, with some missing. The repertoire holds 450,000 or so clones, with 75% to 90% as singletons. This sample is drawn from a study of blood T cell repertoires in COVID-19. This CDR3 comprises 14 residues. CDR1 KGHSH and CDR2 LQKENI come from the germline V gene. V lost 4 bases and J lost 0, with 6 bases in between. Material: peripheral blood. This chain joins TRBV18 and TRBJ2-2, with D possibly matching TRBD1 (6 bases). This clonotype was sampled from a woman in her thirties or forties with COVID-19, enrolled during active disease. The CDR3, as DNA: TGTGCCAGCTCACAGGGGGCGAACACCGGGGAGCTGTTTTTT. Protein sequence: CASSQGANTGELFF.